A single sample gave rise to the 32 T cell receptor beta chains below, sequenced in a study of T cells after yellow fever vaccination. TCRdb itself ran the 5' RACE reads through MiXCR, one entry per CDR3 protein. The sample consists of about 260,000 distinct CDR3 sequences, around 4.9% of them appearing once. The sample consisted of CD4+ T cells sorted from PBMCs, taken on the day of the yellow fever booster vaccination. These receptors originate from a man between 18 and 29 years old who received the YFV17D yellow fever vaccine.

This clonotype has just a few counts. The rearrangement joins TRBV5-4 to TRBJ2-4, with D possibly matching TRBD2 (6 bases). With 1 base removed from V and 5 bases from J, the gap between germline ends came to 10 bases. CDR3 length: 14 residues. The germline V gene has CDR1 SGHNT and CDR2 YYREEE (reference sequence). The CDR3 nucleotides read TGTGCCAGCAGCTTGAAGACGGGGGAAAACATTCAGTACTTC. It codes for CASSLKTGENIQYF. The full variable domain, rest sourced from reference TRBV5-4 and TRBJ2-4, is ETGVTQSPTHLIKTRGQQVTLRCSSQSGHNTVSWYQQALGQGPQFIFQYYREEENGRGNFPPRFSGLQFPNYSSELNVNALELDDSALYLCASSLKTGENIQYFGAGTRLSVL.

This clonotype occurred many times. The rearrangement uses TRBV12-3 or TRBV12-4 and TRBJ2-2, with 9 bases matching TRBD1. This CDR3 contains 14 residues. V trimming: 6 bases; J trimming: 5 bases; junction bases outside the gene matches: 4. The CDR3: CASRPGQGTGELFF. The DNA of the CDR3 is TGTGCCAGCAGACCGGGACAGGGAACCGGGGAGCTGTTTTTT.

This clonotype was seen many times. The CDR3 bases are TGTGCCAGCCGGTGGGAATTCCAAGAGACCCAGTACTTC. Encoded protein: CASRWEFQETQYF. The chain has TRBV6-2 or TRBV6-3 and TRBJ2-5; D is unresolved. The CDR3 length is 13 residues. From germline, CDR1 is MNHEY and CDR2 SVGEGT. Trimming left V 8 bases short and J 1 base short, with 11 bases between.

The chain couples TRBV6-5 to TRBJ2-7; 9 positions match TRBD1. This CDR3 comprises 14 residues. V dropped 5 bases and J dropped 3; count of bases not matched to a gene: 5. The V gene's germline CDR1 is MNHEY and CDR2 SVGAGI. CDR3 bases: TGTGCCAGCAGTCGGGACAGGGAAGACTACGAGCAGTACGTC. Its translation is CASSRDREDYEQYV.

The chain has TRBV5-1 and TRBJ1-1; no clear D. V lost 2 bases and J 1 base, leaving 3 bases between the germline ends. The CDR3 has 12 residues. Germline V gene lookup returns CDR1 SGHRS and CDR2 YFSETQ. The CDR3 DNA reads as TGCGCCAGCAGCTTTGAGAACACTGAAGCTTTCTTT. Protein sequence: CASSFENTEAFF.

This clonotype has a handful of counts. The chain couples TRBV25-1 to TRBJ1-2, with D hard to call. V lost 3 bases and J lost 6, with 11 bases in between. The germline V gene has CDR1 MGHDK and CDR2 SYGVNS. CDR3 length: 13 amino acids. The DNA for the CDR3 is TGTGCCAGCAGTGACTCAGGCTCCCATGGCTACACCTTC. Amino acid sequence: CASSDSGSHGYTF.

The table lists this clonotype with a few counts. This chain links TRBV12-3 or TRBV12-4 with TRBJ2-6, with D possibly matching TRBD1 (5 bases). V was pared by 7 bases and J by 2 bases, with 21 bases between. The CDR3 has 18 amino acids. CDR3 sequence: CASTTILRQIAGANVLTF. The CDR3 DNA follows: TGTGCCAGCACCACAATACTCCGACAGATAGCTGGGGCCAACGTCCTGACTTTC.

This clonotype occurred a few times. The V call is TRBV5-1, the J call TRBJ2-1; D may be TRBD1 (5 bases). This CDR3 is built from 14 residues. The V gene lost 0 bases and the J gene lost 5 bases, with 9 bases spanning the gap. CDR1 and CDR2 (germline): SGHRS, YFSETQ. CDR3 nucleotides: TGCGCCAGCAGCTTGGGACAGTTCCACAATGAGCAGTTCTTC. It is translated as CASSLGQFHNEQFF.

This clonotype was seen repeatedly, ten times or more. The chain combines TRBV6-5 with TRBJ2-2, with D possibly being TRBD1 or TRBD2 (5 bases each). The V and J ends lost 4 bases and 3 bases respectively, with 12 bases between them. The CDR3 loop spans 15 amino acids. Germline loops: CDR1 MNHEY, CDR2 SVGAGI. CDR3 region: CASSLGRIHTGELFF. CDR3 in DNA: TGTGCCAGCAGTTTGGGACGGATCCACACCGGGGAGCTGTTTTTT.

This clonotype was found a few times. The V call is TRBV18, the J call TRBJ2-3; TRBD2 matches 7 bases. V lost 3 bases to trimming and J lost 3 bases; unmatched junction nucleotides: 6. Germline V gene lookup returns CDR1 KGHSH and CDR2 LQKENI. The CDR3 consists of 15 residues. The CDR3 nucleotides read TGTGCCAGCTCACCCCTGGCGGGGGAGACAGATACGCAGTATTTT. This encodes CASSPLAGETDTQYF.

In its sample, this clonotype was seen a few times. This chain links TRBV28 with TRBJ2-7; D is unresolved. CDR1 MDHEN and CDR2 SYDVKM come from the germline V gene. Trimming cost V 3 bases and J 9 bases, with 15 bases left between them. There are 13 residues in the CDR3. CDR3 loop: CASSLNGRPGQYV. CDR3 sequence (DNA): TGTGCCAGCAGTTTGAACGGCCGCCCCGGGCAGTACGTC.

The chain recombines TRBV6-2 or TRBV6-3 with TRBJ2-5, with D hard to call. V lost 11 bases and J lost 4, with 11 bases in between. Germline-derived CDR1 and CDR2 are MNHEY and SVGEGT. The CDR3 extends over 11 amino acids. The CDR3 sequence is CAQQRAETQYF. CDR3 sequence (DNA): TGTGCCCAACAGAGAGCAGAGACCCAGTACTTC.

There are many counts of this clonotype. The chain joins TRBV12-3 or TRBV12-4 to TRBJ2-5, with a tentative D call TRBD2 (5 bases). CDR3 length equals 13 residues. Trimming left V 1 base short and J 4 bases short, with 7 bases between. DNA for the CDR3: TGTGCCAGCAGTTTAGACGGGGTAGAGACCCAGTACTTC. Its translation: CASSLDGVETQYF.

This clonotype was seen ten or more times. CDR3: CASSLASQEGEKLFF. The CDR3 DNA reads TGCGCCAGCAGCTTGGCCAGCCAGGAGGGAGAAAAACTGTTTTTT. This sequence joins TRBV5-1 and TRBJ1-4; D not certain. With 0 bases removed from V and 8 bases from J, the gap between germline ends came to 14 bases. This CDR3 contains 15 residues. Germline V gives CDR1 SGHRS, CDR2 YFSETQ.

The sample holds many counts of this clonotype. The rearrangement uses TRBV29-1 and TRBJ1-3; D uncertain. Per the germline V gene, CDR1 is SQVTM and CDR2 is ANQGSEA. The CDR3 covers 13 residues. V was shortened by 7 bases and J by 0 bases, with 10 bases between the two germline ends. The CDR3 DNA is TGCAGCGCCCAGGCCCTCTCTGGAAACACCATATATTTT. It specifies CSAQALSGNTIYF.

The chain employs TRBV24-1 and TRBJ2-5; D not certain. CDR1 and CDR2 (germline): KGHDR, SFDVKD. CDR3 length: 12 residues. V was pared by 1 base and J by 5 bases, with 4 bases between. The CDR3 here is CATSDFGETQYF. CDR3 sequence (DNA): TGTGCCACCAGTGATTTTGGTGAGACCCAGTACTTC.

J is TRBJ2-5 and V is TRBV25-1; 7 nucleotides line up with TRBD2. The junction had 14 bases not matched to a gene; V was cut back by 11 bases and J by 5 bases. Germline CDR1 is MGHDK and CDR2 is SYGVNS. This CDR3 comprises 14 residues. The CDR3 sequence: CAVLGGGKGETQYF. The CDR3 DNA reads TGTGCCGTGTTGGGGGGAGGGAAAGGGGAGACCCAGTACTTC.

The chain has TRBV12-3 or TRBV12-4 and TRBJ2-5; 9 bases match TRBD2. With 6 bases clipped from V and 5 bases from J, the junction kept 10 bases outside the gene matches. This CDR3 has 15 amino acids. The CDR3 protein is CASSTGTSIGETQYF. The DNA for the CDR3 is TGTGCCAGCAGCACCGGGACTAGCATAGGGGAGACCCAGTACTTC.

Here the CDR3 DNA reads TGTGCCAGCAGCGATTTCCGGGACTCCTATGGCTACACCTTC. Amino acid sequence: CASSDFRDSYGYTF. The chain recombines TRBV7-9 with TRBJ1-2, with a weak D call TRBD1 (5 bases). The length of the CDR3 is 14 residues. Looked up from germline, CDR1 is SEHNR and CDR2 is FQNEAQ (reference sequence). The V gene lost 5 bases and the J gene lost 4 bases, with 14 bases spanning the gap.

The rearrangement links TRBV5-1 to TRBJ2-2; D unresolved. Germline V gene data show CDR1 as SGHRS and CDR2 as YFSETQ. The germline V and J ends were trimmed by 4 bases and 2 bases, with 12 bases remaining between them. CDR3 length: 15 amino acids. CDR3 sequence: CASSKDASNTGELFF. Written as DNA, the CDR3 is TGCGCCAGCAGCAAGGATGCAAGTAACACCGGGGAGCTGTTTTTT.

V is TRBV5-1 and J is TRBJ2-3; 10 nucleotides line up with TRBD1. This CDR3 region has 17 residues. The junction had 10 bases not matched to a gene; V was cut back by 4 bases and J by 2 bases. The germline gives CDR1 SGHRS, CDR2 YFSETQ. The CDR3 DNA sequence: TGCGCCAGCAGCACGGGACAGGGGACGAGATACACAGATACGCAGTATTTT. This sequence encodes CASSTGQGTRYTDTQYF.

The table lists this clonotype with many counts. This chain uses TRBV6-5 with TRBJ2-7, with a weak D call TRBD2 (6 bases). This CDR3 is 14 amino acids long. Germline assignment: CDR1 MNHEY and CDR2 SVGAGI. V was shortened by 2 bases and J by 3 bases, with 11 bases between the two germline ends. The CDR3 is CASSYDRGGYEQYF. In DNA, the CDR3 is TGTGCCAGCAGTTACGATCGGGGAGGCTACGAGCAGTACTTC.

This clonotype was observed a handful of times. The J gene is TRBJ2-3, the V gene TRBV28; either TRBD1 or TRBD2 may fit D (5 bases each). The CDR3 contains 13 residues. Trimming shortened V by 7 bases and J by 2 bases, and 10 bases separated the two germline ends. CDR1 and CDR2 from the germline V gene are MDHEN and SYDVKM. CDR3 sequence reads: CASTRDVTDTQYF. For the CDR3, the DNA is TGTGCCAGCACCAGGGACGTCACAGATACGCAGTATTTT.

This clonotype was seen at least ten times. The genes are TRBV12-3 or TRBV12-4 and TRBJ2-3, with 7 bases matching TRBD1. The V and J ends lost 6 bases and 3 bases, in that order; junction bases with no gene match: 6. This CDR3 has 14 residues. CDR3 DNA: TGTGCCAGCAGGAACAAACAGGGGACAGATACGCAGTATTTT. This sequence encodes CASRNKQGTDTQYF.

The chain uses TRBV30 and TRBJ1-2; D is unclear. Germline V gene lookup returns CDR1 GTSNPN and CDR2 SVGIG (reference sequence). V shed 1 base and J shed 7 bases, with 7 bases lying between them. CDR3 size: 11 residues. The CDR3 DNA reads TGTGCCTGGAGTGGCGGTTCTGGCTACACCTTC. It yields the protein CAWSGGSGYTF.

This clonotype was found many times. The V gene is TRBV30, the J gene TRBJ2-3; weak D call: TRBD1 (6 bases). Germline CDR1 is GTSNPN and CDR2 is SVGIG (reference sequence). V dropped 1 base and J dropped 2 bases, with 13 bases sitting between them. The CDR3 consists of 15 residues. The CDR3 loop is CAWSGGPWSTDTQYF. In DNA form, the CDR3 reads TGTGCCTGGAGTGGGGGGCCGTGGTCCACAGATACGCAGTATTTT.

The sample holds a few counts of this clonotype. The chain has TRBV25-1 and TRBJ2-2, with 9 bases that match TRBD1. The trim removed 5 bases at V and 4 bases at J, leaving 5 bases unmatched. The CDR3 spans 15 residues. Germline loops: CDR1 MGHDK, CDR2 SYGVNS. Here the CDR3 reads CASSKQGASTGELFF. The CDR3, as DNA: TGTGCCAGCAGTAAACAGGGGGCGAGCACCGGGGAGCTGTTTTTT.

The chain has TRBV5-5 and TRBJ1-6; 8 bases match TRBD1. J lost 10 bases, V lost 3 bases, and 6 bases had no gene match. CDR1 and CDR2 from the germline V gene are SGHKS and YYEKEE (reference sequence). This CDR3 region has 14 residues. The CDR3 DNA is TGTGCCAGCAGCTCCACAGGGGGTCTCTCACCCCTCCACTTT. Translation gives CASSSTGGLSPLHF.

This clonotype has just a few counts. This chain uses TRBV10-2 with TRBJ1-5, with unresolved D. The CDR3 contains 14 residues. Trimming left V 8 bases short and J 9 bases short, with 20 bases between. Germline V gene lookup returns CDR1 WSHSY and CDR2 SAAADI. The DNA of the CDR3 is TGCGCCAGCTCGGCGGGCGGGAGCGGCGGGCCCCAGCATTTT. Translated, it gives CASSAGGSGGPQHF.

This clonotype was picked up many times. V usage is TRBV7-2 and J usage is TRBJ2-2; D perhaps matches TRBD2 (5 bases). Germline V lookup: CDR1 SGHTA, CDR2 FQGNSA. This CDR3 is built from 17 residues. V was pared by 5 bases and J by 7 bases, with 23 bases between. CDR3: CASSPSGGPGGGGELFF. In nucleotides, the CDR3 is TGTGCCAGCAGCCCCTCCGGAGGACCCGGAGGTGGCGGGGAGCTGTTTTTT.

This clonotype was seen ten or more times. The chain joins TRBV19 to TRBJ2-1; 10 bases are shared with TRBD2. CDR3 length: 15 residues. Trimming cost V 8 bases and J 5 bases; bases outside gene matches: 9. The V gene's germline CDR1 is LNHDA and CDR2 SQIVND (reference sequence). The CDR3 sequence is CASFQSGGADNEQFF. The CDR3 nucleotides are TGTGCCAGTTTCCAAAGCGGGGGGGCCGACAATGAGCAGTTCTTC. Variable domain in full (rest from reference TRBV19 and TRBJ2-1): DGGITQSPKYLFRKEGQNVTLSCEQNLNHDAMYWYRQDPGQGLRLIYYSQIVNDFQKGDIAEGYSVSREKKESFPLTVTSAQKNPTAFYLCASFQSGGADNEQFFGPGTRLTVL.

This clonotype appeared many times. This sequence joins TRBV12-3 or TRBV12-4 and TRBJ2-7, with D perhaps matching TRBD2 (6 bases). V shed 3 bases and J shed 7 bases, with 16 bases lying between them. The CDR3 is 14 residues long. In DNA, the CDR3 is TGTGCCAGCAGTTTCAGGTGGGCCGGAGGGGAGCAGTACTTC. It yields the protein CASSFRWAGGEQYF.